The clone carrying this TCR beta chain was recorded at least ten times. Trimming took 6 bases from V and 12 from J; bases not matched to a gene: 12. CDR3 size: 13 residues. A single record per CDR3 protein comes from TCRdb applying MiXCR to the RT-PCR reads. Among almost 700,000 distinct CDR3 sequences, 14% were seen once, and the ten largest hold roughly 3.9%. This clonotype originated in a female donor in good health, serving as a healthy control. Sequencing input: memory CD4+ T cells from blood. The genes are TRBV12-3 or TRBV12-4 and TRBJ2-7; TRBD1 matches 9 bases. CDR3 sequence reads: CASRETGGPGPYF. The CDR3 nucleotides read TGTGCCAGCAGGGAGACAGGGGGACCAGGCCCGTACTTC.